This T cell receptor beta chain emerged from a study of regulatory T cells in long-lasting Graves disease. Overall study findings and caveats: Gene preferences differed: TRBV28, TRBJ1-2, TRBJ2-5 in persistent cases.

Arm-PCR of CDR3 regions and iRepertoire HTBI primers were used to build TCR beta libraries. TCRdb independently ran MiXCR on the multiplex PCR reads; one entry per CDR3 protein. The data contain about 620,000 distinct CDR3 sequences, roughly 15% of them singletons. As for time point: newly diagnosed GD, antithyroid drugs for less than 3 months. RNA from PBMCs was the source of the TCR library. Germline CDR1 is MNHEY and CDR2 is SMNVEV (reference sequence). J was trimmed by 8 bases and V by 0 bases; bases with no gene match: 5. There are 15 residues in the CDR3. In the case of this clonotype: Its antigen remains unidentified.

The same data also contributed to another study, on T cells in Graves' hyperthyroidism and ophthalmopathy. That source adds: The HTBI primer set was used in a first-round RT-PCR of the TCR CDR3.

The source was peripheral blood mononuclear cells (PBMCs), collected at new diagnosis, from a patient treated with antithyroid drugs. The sequence was collected from a woman in her twenties or thirties with Graves disease. The chain is built from TRBV27 and TRBJ2-1; 9 bases line up with TRBD2. The CDR3 region is CASSLSSSGTDEQFF. As DNA, the CDR3 is TGTGCCAGCAGTTTATCGTCTAGCGGGACGGATGAGCAGTTCTTC.